This TCR beta chain was profiled in a study of T cells in Graves' hyperthyroidism and ophthalmopathy. Points from the study as a whole: Ophthalmopathy, as predicted by the model, came a median roughly 6.5 months after the prediction.

Many counts were recorded for this clonotype. Its antigen is unidentified. Germline CDR1 reads MNHNS; CDR2 reads SASEGT. The CDR3 consists of 11 residues. V lost 5 bases and J 7 bases, leaving 6 bases between the germline ends. Researchers amplified the TCR beta CDR3 regions from RNA transcripts. The HTBI primer set was used in a first-round RT-PCR of the TCR CDR3. From the multiplex PCR reads, TCRdb called clonotypes with MiXCR, one entry per CDR3 protein. The table has hundreds of thousands of distinct CDR3 sequences, under 20% seen once; the top ten hold over 3.5%. Clinical symptoms, serum thyroxine and TRAb, thyroid ultrasound and orbital computed tomography together formed the diagnostic basis.

The chain carries TRBV6-1 and TRBJ2-1; no clear D gene. The TCR comes from a woman in her twenties or thirties with Graves' hyperthyroidism. Sequenced: blood. The CDR3 loop reads CASSRENEQFF. CDR3 coding DNA: TGTGCCAGCAGTCGCGAAAATGAGCAGTTCTTC.